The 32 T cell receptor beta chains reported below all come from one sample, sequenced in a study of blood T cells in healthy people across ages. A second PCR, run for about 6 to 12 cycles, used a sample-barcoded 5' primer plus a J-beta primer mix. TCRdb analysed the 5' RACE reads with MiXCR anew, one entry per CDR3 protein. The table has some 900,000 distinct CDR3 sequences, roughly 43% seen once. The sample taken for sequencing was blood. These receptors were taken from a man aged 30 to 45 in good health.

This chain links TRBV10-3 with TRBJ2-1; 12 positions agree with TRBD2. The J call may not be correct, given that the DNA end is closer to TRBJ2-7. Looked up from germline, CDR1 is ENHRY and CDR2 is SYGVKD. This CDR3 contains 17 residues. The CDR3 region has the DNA TGTGCCACGCAACTAGCGGGGGGCCCGAGCTCCTACAATGAGCAGTACTTC. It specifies CATQLAGGPSSYNEQYF.

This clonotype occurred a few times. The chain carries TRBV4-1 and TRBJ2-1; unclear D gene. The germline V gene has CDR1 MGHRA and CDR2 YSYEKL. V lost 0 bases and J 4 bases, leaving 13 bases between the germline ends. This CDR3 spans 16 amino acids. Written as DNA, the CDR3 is TGCGCCAGCAGCCAAGATTCCGGGTCGCTATACAATGAGCAGTTCTTC. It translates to CASSQDSGSLYNEQFF.

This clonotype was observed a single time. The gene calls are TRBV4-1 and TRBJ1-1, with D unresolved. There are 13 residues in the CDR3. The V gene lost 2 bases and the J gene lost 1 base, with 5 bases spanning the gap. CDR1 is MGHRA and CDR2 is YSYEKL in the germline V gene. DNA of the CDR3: TGCGCCAGCAGCCAACCCCGGAACACTGAAGCTTTCTTT. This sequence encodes CASSQPRNTEAFF.

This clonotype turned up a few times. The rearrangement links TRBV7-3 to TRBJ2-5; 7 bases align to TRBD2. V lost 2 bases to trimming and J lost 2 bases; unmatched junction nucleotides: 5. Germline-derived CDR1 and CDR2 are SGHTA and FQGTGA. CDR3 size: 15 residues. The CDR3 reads CASSLLASGQETQYF. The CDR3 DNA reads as TGTGCCAGCAGCTTATTGGCTAGCGGTCAAGAGACCCAGTACTTC. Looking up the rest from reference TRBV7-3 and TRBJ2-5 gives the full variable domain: GAGVSQTPSNKVTEKGKYVELRCDPISGHTALYWYRQSLGQGPEFLIYFQGTGAADDSGLPNDRFFAVRPEGSVSTLKIQRTERGDSAVYLCASSLLASGQETQYFGPGTRLLVL.

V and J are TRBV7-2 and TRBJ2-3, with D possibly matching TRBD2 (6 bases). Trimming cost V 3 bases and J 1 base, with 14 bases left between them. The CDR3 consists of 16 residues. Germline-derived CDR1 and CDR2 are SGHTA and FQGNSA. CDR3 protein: CASSFEVGGGTDTQYF. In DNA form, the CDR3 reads TGTGCCAGCAGCTTTGAAGTGGGGGGAGGCACAGATACGCAGTATTTT. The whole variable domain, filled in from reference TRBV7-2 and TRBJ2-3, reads GAGVSQSPSNKVTEKGKDVELRCDPISGHTALYWYRQSLGQGLEFLIYFQGNSAPDKSGLPSDRFSAERTGGSVSTLTIQRTQQEDSAVYLCASSFEVGGGTDTQYFGPGTRLTVL.

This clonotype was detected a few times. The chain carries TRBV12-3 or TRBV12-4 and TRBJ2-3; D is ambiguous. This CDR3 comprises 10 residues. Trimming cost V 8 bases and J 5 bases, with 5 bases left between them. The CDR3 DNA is TGTGCCAGCGGGGTAGATACGCAGTATTTT. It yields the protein CASGVDTQYF.

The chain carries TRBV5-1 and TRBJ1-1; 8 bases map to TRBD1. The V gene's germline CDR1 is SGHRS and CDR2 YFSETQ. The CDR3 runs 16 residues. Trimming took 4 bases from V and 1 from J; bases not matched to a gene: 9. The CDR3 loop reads CASSQDRGGGNTEAFF. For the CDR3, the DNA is TGCGCCAGCAGCCAAGACAGGGGAGGGGGGAACACTGAAGCTTTCTTT.

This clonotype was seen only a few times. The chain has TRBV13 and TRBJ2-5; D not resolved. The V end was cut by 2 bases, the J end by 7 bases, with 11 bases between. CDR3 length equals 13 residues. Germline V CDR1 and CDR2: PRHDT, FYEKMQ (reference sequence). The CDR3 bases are TGTGCCAGCAGCTTATTCAGCTCGGGGACCCAGTACTTC. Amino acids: CASSLFSSGTQYF. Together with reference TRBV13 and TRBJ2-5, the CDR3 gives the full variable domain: AAGVIQSPRHLIKEKRETATLKCYPIPRHDTVYWYQQGPGQDPQFLISFYEKMQSDKGSIPDRFSAQQFSDYHSELNMSSLELGDSALYFCASSLFSSGTQYFGPGTRLLVL.

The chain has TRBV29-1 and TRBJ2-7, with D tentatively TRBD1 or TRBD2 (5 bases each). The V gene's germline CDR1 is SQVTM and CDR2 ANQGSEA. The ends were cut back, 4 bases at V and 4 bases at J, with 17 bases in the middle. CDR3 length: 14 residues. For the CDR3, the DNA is TGCAGCGTTGCACAACCGGGACGGGCTTACGAGCAGTACTTC. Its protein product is CSVAQPGRAYEQYF.

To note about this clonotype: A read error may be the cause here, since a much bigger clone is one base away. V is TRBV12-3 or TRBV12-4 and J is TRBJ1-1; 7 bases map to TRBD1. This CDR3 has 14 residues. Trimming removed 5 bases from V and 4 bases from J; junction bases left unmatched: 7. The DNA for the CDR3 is TGTGCCAGCAGTGCATCAGGGGGATCCACTGAAGCTTTCTTT. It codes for CASSASGGSTEAFF.

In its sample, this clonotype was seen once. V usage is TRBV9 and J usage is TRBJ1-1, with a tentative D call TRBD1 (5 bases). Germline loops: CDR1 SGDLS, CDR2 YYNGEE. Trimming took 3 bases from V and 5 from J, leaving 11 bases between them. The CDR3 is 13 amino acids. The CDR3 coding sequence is TGTGCCAGCAGCGGGGGGGTTGGAACTGAAGCTTTCTTT. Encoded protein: CASSGGVGTEAFF.

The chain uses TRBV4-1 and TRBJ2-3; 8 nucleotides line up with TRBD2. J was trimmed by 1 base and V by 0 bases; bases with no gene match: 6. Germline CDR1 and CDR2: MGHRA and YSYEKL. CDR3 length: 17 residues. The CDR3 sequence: CASSQEVVGGGTDTQYF. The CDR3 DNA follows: TGCGCCAGCAGCCAAGAAGTGGTCGGGGGGGGCACAGATACGCAGTATTTT.

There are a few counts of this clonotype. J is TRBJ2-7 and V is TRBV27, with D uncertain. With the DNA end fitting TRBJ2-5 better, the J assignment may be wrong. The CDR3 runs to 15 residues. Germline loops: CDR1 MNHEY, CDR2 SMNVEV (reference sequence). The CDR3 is CASRTVSYLQETQYF. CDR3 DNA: TGTGCCAGCAGGACCGTGAGCTACCTTCAAGAGACCCAGTACTTC.

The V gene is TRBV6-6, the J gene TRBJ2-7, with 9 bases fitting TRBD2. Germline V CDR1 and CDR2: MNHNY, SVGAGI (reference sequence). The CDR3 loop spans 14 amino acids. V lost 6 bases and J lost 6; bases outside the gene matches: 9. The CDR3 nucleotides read TGTGCCAGCAGCATGGGACTAGCTAAGGCCGAGCAGTACTTC. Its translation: CASSMGLAKAEQYF.

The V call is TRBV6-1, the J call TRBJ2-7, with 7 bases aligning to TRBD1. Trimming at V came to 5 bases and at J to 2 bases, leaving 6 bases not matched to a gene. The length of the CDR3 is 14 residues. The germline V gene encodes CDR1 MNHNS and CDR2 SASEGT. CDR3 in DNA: TGTGCCAGCAGTAAAGAGACAGGGCCCTACGAGCAGTACTTC. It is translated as CASSKETGPYEQYF.

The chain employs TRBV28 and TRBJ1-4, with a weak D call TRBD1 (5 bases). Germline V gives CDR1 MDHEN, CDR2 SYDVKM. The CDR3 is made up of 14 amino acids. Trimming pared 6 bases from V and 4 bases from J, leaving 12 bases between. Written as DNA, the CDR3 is TGTGCCAGCAGCCCGGGACTGTTTAATGAAAAACTGTTTTTT. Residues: CASSPGLFNEKLFF.

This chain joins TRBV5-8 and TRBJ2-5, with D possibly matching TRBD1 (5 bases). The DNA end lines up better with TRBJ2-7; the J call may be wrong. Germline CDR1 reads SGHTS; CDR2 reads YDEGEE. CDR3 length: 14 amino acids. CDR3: CASEKAAGPYEQYF. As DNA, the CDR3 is TGTGCCAGCGAAAAGGCGGCAGGGCCCTACGAGCAGTACTTC.

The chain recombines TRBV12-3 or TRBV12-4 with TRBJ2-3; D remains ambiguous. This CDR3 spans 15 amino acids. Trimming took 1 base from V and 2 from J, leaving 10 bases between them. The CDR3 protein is CASSLGQRNTDTQYF. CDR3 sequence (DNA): TGTGCCAGCAGTTTAGGCCAGCGAAACACAGATACGCAGTATTTT.

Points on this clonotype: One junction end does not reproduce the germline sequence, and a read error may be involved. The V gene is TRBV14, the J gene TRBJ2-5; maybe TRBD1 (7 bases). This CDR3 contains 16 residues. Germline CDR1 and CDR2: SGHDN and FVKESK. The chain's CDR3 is CASRQAGRGSQETQYF. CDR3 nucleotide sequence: TGTGCCAGCAGGCAAGCGGGCAGGGGGAGCCAAGAGACCCAGTACTTC.

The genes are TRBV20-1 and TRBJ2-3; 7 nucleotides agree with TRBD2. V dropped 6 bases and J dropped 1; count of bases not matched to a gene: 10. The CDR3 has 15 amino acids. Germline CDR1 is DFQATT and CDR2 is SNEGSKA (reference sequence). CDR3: CSAYWASGGTDTQYF. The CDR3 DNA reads TGCAGTGCCTACTGGGCTAGCGGAGGCACAGATACGCAGTATTTT.

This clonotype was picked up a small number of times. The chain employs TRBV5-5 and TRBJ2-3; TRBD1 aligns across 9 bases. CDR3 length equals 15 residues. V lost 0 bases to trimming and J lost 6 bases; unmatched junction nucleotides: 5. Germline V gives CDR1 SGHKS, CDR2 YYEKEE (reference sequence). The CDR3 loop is CASSLVTGGMDTQYF. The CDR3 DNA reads TGTGCCAGCAGCTTGGTCACAGGGGGCATGGATACGCAGTATTTT.

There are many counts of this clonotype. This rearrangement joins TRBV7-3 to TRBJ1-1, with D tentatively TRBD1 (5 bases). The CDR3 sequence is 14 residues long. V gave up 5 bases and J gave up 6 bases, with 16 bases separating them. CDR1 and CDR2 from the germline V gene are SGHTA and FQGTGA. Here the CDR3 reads CASSPIGEDSEAFF. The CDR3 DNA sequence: TGTGCCAGCAGCCCAATAGGGGAGGACTCTGAAGCTTTCTTT.

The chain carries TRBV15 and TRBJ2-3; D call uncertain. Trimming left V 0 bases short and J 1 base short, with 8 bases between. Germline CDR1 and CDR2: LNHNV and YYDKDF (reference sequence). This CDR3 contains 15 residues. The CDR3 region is CATSRERFGTDTQYF. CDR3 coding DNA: TGTGCCACCAGCAGAGAGCGGTTTGGCACAGATACGCAGTATTTT.

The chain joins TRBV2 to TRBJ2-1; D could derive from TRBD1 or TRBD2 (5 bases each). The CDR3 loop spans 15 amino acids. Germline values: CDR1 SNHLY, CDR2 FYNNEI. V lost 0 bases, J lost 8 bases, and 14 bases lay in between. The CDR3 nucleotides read TGTGCCAGCAGTGAAGCTGGGACGTCCCTCGATGAGCAGTTCTTC. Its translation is CASSEAGTSLDEQFF.

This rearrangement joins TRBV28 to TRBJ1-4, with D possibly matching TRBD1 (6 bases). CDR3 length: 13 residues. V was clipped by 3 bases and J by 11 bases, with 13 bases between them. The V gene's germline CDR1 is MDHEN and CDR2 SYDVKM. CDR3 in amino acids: CASSFDRLRKLFF. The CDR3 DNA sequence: TGTGCCAGCAGTTTTGACAGGCTGCGGAAACTGTTTTTT.

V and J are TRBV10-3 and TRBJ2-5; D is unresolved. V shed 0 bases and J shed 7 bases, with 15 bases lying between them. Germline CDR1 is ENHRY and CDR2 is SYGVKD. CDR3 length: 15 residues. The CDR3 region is CAISESTALGGTQYF. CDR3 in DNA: TGTGCCATCAGTGAGTCGACGGCTCTGGGCGGGACCCAGTACTTC.

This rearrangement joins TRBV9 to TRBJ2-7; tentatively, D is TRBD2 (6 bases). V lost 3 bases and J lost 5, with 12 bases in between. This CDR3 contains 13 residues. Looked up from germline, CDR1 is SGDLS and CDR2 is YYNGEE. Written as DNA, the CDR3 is TGTGCCAGCAGCGCCGGGAGAAATAACGAGCAGTACTTC. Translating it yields CASSAGRNNEQYF.

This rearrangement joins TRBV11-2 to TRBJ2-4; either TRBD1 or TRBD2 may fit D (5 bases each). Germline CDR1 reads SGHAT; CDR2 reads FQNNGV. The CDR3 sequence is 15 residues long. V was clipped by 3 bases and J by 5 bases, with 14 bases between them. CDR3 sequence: CASSFLLGDQNIQYF. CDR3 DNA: TGTGCCAGCAGCTTTCTACTGGGGGACCAAAACATTCAGTACTTC.

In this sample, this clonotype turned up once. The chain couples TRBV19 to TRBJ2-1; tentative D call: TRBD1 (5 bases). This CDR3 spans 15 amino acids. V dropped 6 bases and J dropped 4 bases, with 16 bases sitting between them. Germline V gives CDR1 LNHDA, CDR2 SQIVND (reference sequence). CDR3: CASRPQGPLYNEQFF. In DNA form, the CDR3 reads TGTGCCAGTAGACCCCAGGGTCCCTTATACAATGAGCAGTTCTTC.

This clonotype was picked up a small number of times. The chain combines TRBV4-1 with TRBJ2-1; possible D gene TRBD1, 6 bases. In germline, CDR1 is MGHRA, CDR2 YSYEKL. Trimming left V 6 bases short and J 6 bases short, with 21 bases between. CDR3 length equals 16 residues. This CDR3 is CASRRDRDIASNEQFF. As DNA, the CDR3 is TGCGCCAGCAGACGAGACCGGGACATAGCCTCCAATGAGCAGTTCTTC.

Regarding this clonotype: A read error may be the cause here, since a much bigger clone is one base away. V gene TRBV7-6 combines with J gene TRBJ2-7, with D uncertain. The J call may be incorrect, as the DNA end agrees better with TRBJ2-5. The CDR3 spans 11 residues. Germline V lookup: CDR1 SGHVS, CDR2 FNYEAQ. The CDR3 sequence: CASSHQGTQYF. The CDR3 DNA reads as TGTGCCAGCAGTCACCAAGGGACCCAGTACTTC.

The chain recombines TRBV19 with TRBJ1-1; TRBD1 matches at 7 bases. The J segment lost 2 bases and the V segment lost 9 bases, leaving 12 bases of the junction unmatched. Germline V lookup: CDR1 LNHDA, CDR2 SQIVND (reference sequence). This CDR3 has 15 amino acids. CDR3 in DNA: TGTGCCAGCTATGGCGGGGGACAGACAAACACTGAAGCTTTCTTT. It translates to CASYGGGQTNTEAFF.